Listed below are T cell receptor beta chains from one sample, sequenced in a study of early T cells in non-severe SARS-CoV-2 infection. Each CDR3 protein gets one entry after TCRdb re-called the 5' RACE reads with MiXCR. The sample lists 28,000 or so distinct CDR3 sequences, 5.5% to 8% occurring once. Sequencing was done on a sample of whole blood. The receptors come from an adult who was a healthcare worker with PCR-confirmed SARS-CoV-2 infection or an uninfected control (not recorded which). The CDR3 runs from the conserved cysteine through the conserved F or W. Fields, in order: J gene, D gene, clone size, V gene, CDR3 DNA, CDR3 protein. D genes are given only for firm matches. Clone size appears in some rows only: once, few, many, or a class for an expanded clone.

J gene: TRBJ2-3
D gene: -
clone size: many
V gene: TRBV12-3/TRBV12-4
CDR3 DNA: TGTGCCAGCAGTGAGGCTCCAGGGACCATTCCGCAGTATTTT
CDR3 protein: CASSEAPGTIPQYF

J gene: TRBJ2-5
D gene: -
clone size: -
V gene: TRBV7-3
CDR3 DNA: TGTGCCAGCAGCCAAAATCCCCCGGGCTCTGGGGAGACCCAGTACTTC
CDR3 protein: CASSQNPPGSGETQYF

J gene: TRBJ1-1
D gene: -
clone size: many
V gene: TRBV29-1
CDR3 DNA: TGCAGCGCCGCTGACACCTACACTGAAGCTTTCTTT
CDR3 protein: CSAADTYTEAFF

J gene: TRBJ2-7
D gene: TRBD2
clone size: many
V gene: TRBV6-1
CDR3 DNA: TGTGCCAGCAGTGAACTAGCGGGAGAATCCTACGAGCAGTACTTC
CDR3 protein: CASSELAGESYEQYF

J gene: TRBJ2-2
D gene: TRBD2
clone size: many
V gene: TRBV12-5
CDR3 DNA: TGTGCTAGTGGTCCAGGACTAGTTATGTCCGGGGAGCTGTTTTTT
CDR3 protein: CASGPGLVMSGELFF

J gene: TRBJ2-4
D gene: -
clone size: few
V gene: TRBV20-1
CDR3 DNA: TGCAGTGCTAGAGATACTAGCAAGAACATTCAGTACTTC
CDR3 protein: CSARDTSKNIQYF

J gene: TRBJ2-3
D gene: TRBD2
clone size: -
V gene: TRBV7-9
CDR3 DNA: TGTGCCAGCAGCTTTGGCGGGGGAGCCACAGATACGCAGTATTTT
CDR3 protein: CASSFGGGATDTQYF

J gene: TRBJ2-1
D gene: TRBD1
clone size: few
V gene: TRBV3-1
CDR3 DNA: TGTGCCAGCAGCCAACTGGGACAGGGGGGTGAGCAGTTCTTC
CDR3 protein: CASSQLGQGGEQFF

J gene: TRBJ2-1
D gene: -
clone size: many
V gene: TRBV9
CDR3 DNA: TGTGCCAGCAGCGTAGCTTACCGTGGCCCCTACAATGAGCAGTTCTTC
CDR3 protein: CASSVAYRGPYNEQFF

J gene: TRBJ1-2
D gene: -
clone size: many
V gene: TRBV6-5
CDR3 DNA: TGTGCCAGCAGTAAGGGGACACGCTACACCTTC
CDR3 protein: CASSKGTRYTF

J gene: TRBJ1-2
D gene: -
clone size: -
V gene: TRBV3-1
CDR3 DNA: TGTGCCAGCAGCCAACCCGGCCACCCTAACTATGGCTACACCTTC
CDR3 protein: CASSQPGHPNYGYTF

J gene: TRBJ2-5
D gene: TRBD2
clone size: few
V gene: TRBV30
CDR3 DNA: TGTGCCTGGAGTGGACTAGCGGGATCGGGGGAGACCCAGTACTTC
CDR3 protein: CAWSGLAGSGETQYF

J gene: TRBJ2-1
D gene: -
clone size: many
V gene: TRBV12-3/TRBV12-4
CDR3 DNA: TGTGCCAGCAGACAGGAGGGGGGAGGTGAGCAGTTCTTC
CDR3 protein: CASRQEGGGEQFF

J gene: TRBJ2-1
D gene: TRBD1
clone size: many
V gene: TRBV29-1
CDR3 DNA: TGCAGCGCACTCGGACGGGACAGGGGCATTGATGAGCAGTTCTTC
CDR3 protein: CSALGRDRGIDEQFF

J gene: TRBJ1-6
D gene: TRBD1
clone size: few
V gene: TRBV4-3
CDR3 DNA: TGCGCCAGCAGCCAACGACAGGGGTATAATTCACCCCTCCACTTT
CDR3 protein: CASSQRQGYNSPLHF

J gene: TRBJ2-3
D gene: -
clone size: many
V gene: TRBV5-1
CDR3 DNA: TGCGCCAGCAGTGCTGCGGGCAGGGGAGTAGATACGCAGTATTTT
CDR3 protein: CASSAAGRGVDTQYF